A single sample gave rise to the 18 T cell receptor beta chains below, sequenced in a study of shared clonotypes between healthy human individuals. The table came from immunoSEQ multiplex PCR; TCRdb's copy has only in-frame clones and leaves some out. The profile shows 1.6 million or so clones, approximately 98.5% of them singletons. Sequenced input: naive CD4+ T cells sorted from blood. This sample's subset: CD45RA+ positively selected. The receptors shown here come from a man between 25 and 39 years old in good health.

The chain has TRBV7-6 and TRBJ2-3; 8 nucleotides agree with TRBD1. CDR3 size: 15 residues. Germline values: CDR1 SGHVS, CDR2 FNYEAQ. V shed 4 bases and J 3 bases; nucleotides not matched to a gene: 6. The DNA of the CDR3 is TGTGCCAGCAGCTCAGGGACAGGTTATACAGATACGCAGTATTTT. Protein sequence: CASSSGTGYTDTQYF.

The rearrangement links TRBV5-5 to TRBJ1-3, with D maybe TRBD1 (5 bases). Per the germline V gene, CDR1 is SGHKS and CDR2 is YYEKEE (reference sequence). This CDR3 region has 14 residues. The V and J ends lost 1 base and 4 bases respectively, with 9 bases between them. The CDR3 nucleotides read TGTGCCAGCAGCTTGCAGGGTTCCGGAAACACCATATATTTT. Amino acid sequence: CASSLQGSGNTIYF.

This sequence joins TRBV27 and TRBJ2-2; TRBD1 matches at 8 bases. Germline V gene data show CDR1 as MNHEY and CDR2 as SMNVEV (reference sequence). This CDR3 has 15 amino acids. V lost 10 bases and J lost 4; bases outside the gene matches: 11. The CDR3 reads CATRAGGSATGELFF. The CDR3 DNA sequence: TGTGCCACCAGGGCAGGGGGCTCGGCCACCGGGGAGCTGTTTTTT.

The chain has TRBV23-1 and TRBJ2-7; D possibly matches TRBD1 or TRBD2 (5 bases each). Being an ORF, TRBV23-1 has a function that is uncertain. V dropped 3 bases and J dropped 3 bases, with 15 bases sitting between them. The CDR3 sequence is 15 residues long. The CDR3 sequence is CASSQRIGDHYEQYF. The DNA of the CDR3 is TGCGCCAGCAGTCAGCGAATAGGGGACCACTACGAGCAGTACTTC.

This clone appeared once. The J gene is TRBJ1-5, the V gene TRBV5-5; 7 bases map to TRBD1. Looked up from germline, CDR1 is SGHKS and CDR2 is YYEKEE (reference sequence). The CDR3 totals 15 residues. With 9 bases clipped from V and 6 bases from J, the junction kept 15 bases outside the gene matches. CDR3 sequence (DNA): TGTGCCACCTTGACAGGGTCATTGATAGTTCAGCCCCAGCATTTT. It yields the protein CATLTGSLIVQPQHF.

The rearrangement links TRBV18 to TRBJ2-3; 10 bases align to TRBD2. Germline trimming cut 4 bases from V and 4 bases from J; bases unmatched to any gene: 8. The CDR3 contains 16 residues. The V gene's germline CDR1 is KGHSH and CDR2 LQKENI. CDR3 amino acids: CASSRTSGMGADTQYF. CDR3 coding DNA: TGTGCCAGCTCACGAACTAGCGGGATGGGGGCAGATACGCAGTATTTT.

The J gene is TRBJ2-7, the V gene TRBV4-1; TRBD1 agrees at 7 bases. In germline, CDR1 is MGHRA, CDR2 YSYEKL. The CDR3 length is 14 residues. V was pared by 5 bases and J by 4 bases, with 8 bases of the junction left unmatched. The CDR3 spells CASSKPGQTYEQYF. Written as DNA, the CDR3 is TGCGCCAGCAGCAAACCGGGACAGACGTACGAGCAGTACTTC.

This sequence joins TRBV5-1 and TRBJ2-3; D is undetermined. V was pared by 2 bases and J by 10 bases, with 14 bases between. This CDR3 is 13 amino acids long. The V gene's germline CDR1 is SGHRS and CDR2 YFSETQ. CDR3 coding DNA: TGCGCCAGCAGCTTAAGACGGCCAGCTGCGCAGTATTTT. It specifies CASSLRRPAAQYF.

Only one count was recorded for this clone. This chain joins TRBV7-9 and TRBJ1-4, with 10 bases identical to TRBD1. The CDR3 runs to 14 residues. V dropped 3 bases and J dropped 6; count of bases not matched to a gene: 1. Germline assignment: CDR1 SEHNR and CDR2 FQNEAQ (reference sequence). The CDR3 here is CASSLTGGHEKLFF. The CDR3 region has the DNA TGTGCCAGCAGCTTGACAGGGGGCCATGAAAAACTGTTTTTT.

This clone was observed a single time. V and J are TRBV5-1 and TRBJ2-5, with TRBD1 identical over 9 bases. Per the germline V gene, CDR1 is SGHRS and CDR2 is YFSETQ. This CDR3 comprises 15 residues. Trimming took 4 bases from V and 4 from J; bases not matched to a gene: 8. The CDR3 region is CASSVADRGAETQYF. The CDR3 DNA follows: TGCGCCAGCAGCGTAGCGGACAGGGGTGCAGAGACCCAGTACTTC.

The chain couples TRBV5-6 to TRBJ2-3, with TRBD1 as a possible D gene (6 bases). This CDR3 comprises 15 residues. Germline V gene lookup returns CDR1 SGHDT and CDR2 YYEEEE. V was cut by 3 bases and J by 3 bases, with 14 bases left in between. CDR3: CASSYHDRLTDTQYF. CDR3 bases: TGTGCCAGCAGCTACCATGACAGGTTAACAGATACGCAGTATTTT.

The chain recombines TRBV6-1 with TRBJ2-1, with D perhaps being TRBD1 or TRBD2 (6 bases each). CDR1 is MNHNS, CDR2 SASEGT, per germline. With 2 bases removed from V and 9 bases from J, the gap between germline ends came to 14 bases. The CDR3 is made up of 14 amino acids. This chain's CDR3 is CASSELRGDTEQFF. The CDR3 nucleotides read TGTGCCAGCAGTGAACTGAGGGGGGACACTGAGCAGTTCTTC.

Comments on this clone: This sample includes further DNA sequences coding for the same CDR3. The V and J genes are TRBV29-1 and TRBJ2-7, with D perhaps matching TRBD1 or TRBD2 (6 bases each). Trimming stripped 5 bases from V and 2 bases from J, with 7 bases between. The CDR3 spans 11 residues. The germline V gene encodes CDR1 SQVTM and CDR2 ANQGSEA. Here the CDR3 reads CSVRGAYEQYF. The CDR3 nucleotides are TGCAGCGTTAGGGGGGCCTACGAGCAGTACTTC.

V and J are TRBV15 and TRBJ2-7, with 7 positions matching TRBD1. Germline assignment: CDR1 LNHNV and CDR2 YYDKDF (reference sequence). CDR3 length: 14 residues. The V gene end was trimmed by 1 base and the J gene end by 6 bases; junction bases not matched to a gene: 6. The CDR3 sequence: CATSRGGTAGEQYF. The CDR3 bases are TGTGCCACCAGCAGAGGGGGGACAGCCGGCGAGCAGTACTTC.

This clone occurred once. Other DNA variants within this sample encode the same CDR3. The chain uses TRBV27 and TRBJ2-3; D is possibly TRBD2 (6 bases). This CDR3 has 14 residues. Germline V gene lookup returns CDR1 MNHEY and CDR2 SMNVEV (reference sequence). Trimming removed 3 bases at V and 3 bases at J, with 10 bases between. DNA for the CDR3: TGTGCCAGCAGTTTGTATCGGGGGACAGATACGCAGTATTTT. Amino acids: CASSLYRGTDTQYF.

The chain couples TRBV5-1 to TRBJ2-5, with TRBD1 as a possible D gene (5 bases). CDR1 SGHRS and CDR2 YFSETQ come from the germline V gene. V was trimmed by 1 base and J by 0 bases, leaving 7 bases between them. CDR3 length: 14 residues. CDR3 sequence reads: CASSLLTDQETQYF. The CDR3 region has the DNA TGCGCCAGCAGCTTGTTGACAGACCAAGAGACCCAGTACTTC. The full variable domain, in which reference TRBV5-1 and TRBJ2-5 provide the parts outside the CDR3, is KAGVTQTPRYLIKTRGQQVTLSCSPISGHRSVSWYQQTPGQGLQFLFEYFSETQRNKGNFPGRFSGRQFSNSRSEMNVSTLELGDSALYLCASSLLTDQETQYFGPGTRLLVL.

This chain links TRBV11-2 with TRBJ2-7, with a tentative D call TRBD1 (6 bases). V was clipped by 3 bases and J by 3 bases, with 18 bases between them. Germline values: CDR1 SGHAT, CDR2 FQNNGV. The CDR3 totals 16 residues. CDR3 loop: CASSFEWPGQHYEQYF. The CDR3 nucleotides are TGTGCCAGCAGCTTTGAATGGCCGGGACAACACTACGAGCAGTACTTC.

This chain joins TRBV30 and TRBJ1-5, with D uncertain. Trimming shortened V by 2 bases and J by 5 bases, and 7 bases separated the two germline ends. This CDR3 spans 12 amino acids. Germline assignment: CDR1 GTSNPN and CDR2 SVGIG (reference sequence). CDR3 nucleotide sequence: TGTGCCTGGAGTCTCCAACATCAGCCCCAGCATTTT. Its translation is CAWSLQHQPQHF.